Listed below are T cell receptor beta chains from one sample, sequenced in a study of cytomegalovirus exposure and HLA in healthy donors. Data came from immunoSEQ multiplex PCR; TCRdb stores just in-frame clones and leaves some out. The sample shows some 200,000 clones, 82% of them seen only once. Sequenced input: PBMCs. Every receptor here comes from a woman between 40 and 55 years old in good health and CMV-seronegative. Each CDR3 is given with its conserved first and last residue. A D gene is named only where the DNA matches it firmly. Rows may omit the clone size; those that give it use once, few, many or a size class.

d_gene	v_gene	abundance	j_gene	CDR3aa	CDR3nt
TRBD1	TRBV5-6	.	TRBJ1-2	CASSLWRQGSSYGYTF	TGTGCCAGCAGCTTGTGGAGACAGGGAAGCAGCTATGGCTACACCTTC
TRBD1	TRBV6-5	.	TRBJ1-1	CASSSHGTGVTEAFF	TGTGCCAGCAGCTCCCACGGGACAGGGGTCACTGAAGCTTTCTTT
.	TRBV19	few	TRBJ1-5	CASSMSRYSNQPQHF	TGTGCCAGTAGTATGTCACGGTATAGCAATCAGCCCCAGCATTTT
TRBD2	TRBV4-1	.	TRBJ2-3	CASSRPLAGVGADTQYF	TGCGCCAGCAGCCGACCACTAGCGGGAGTGGGGGCAGATACGCAGTATTTT
TRBD1	TRBV5-4	.	TRBJ1-4	CASSLFGTGNEKLFF	TGTGCCAGCAGCTTGTTCGGGACAGGGAATGAAAAACTGTTTTTT
TRBD1	TRBV2	few	TRBJ1-5	CASSVGTANQPQHF	TGTGCCAGCAGTGTAGGGACAGCCAATCAGCCCCAGCATTTT
TRBD2	TRBV13	.	TRBJ2-3	CASSSTSGRGDTQYF	TGTGCCAGCAGCTCGACTAGCGGGAGAGGAGATACGCAGTATTTT
TRBD1	TRBV5-1	.	TRBJ2-5	CASSNQGEETQYF	TGCGCCAGCAGCAACCAGGGGGAAGAGACCCAGTACTTC
TRBD1	TRBV10-3	.	TRBJ1-2	CAIPGQGVNDGYTF	TGTGCCATCCCTGGACAGGGGGTTAACGATGGCTACACCTTC
.	TRBV28	.	TRBJ1-2	CASSLGAYGYTF	TGTGCCAGCAGTCTAGGGGCGTATGGCTACACCTTC
.	TRBV27	.	TRBJ2-2	CASRDRAGTLNTGELFF	TGTGCCAGCAGGGATAGAGCCGGGACATTGAACACCGGGGAGCTGTTTTTT
.	TRBV7-8	.	TRBJ1-3	CASSQQGPDTIYF	TGTGCCAGCAGCCAACAGGGTCCGGACACCATATATTTT
.	TRBV27	.	TRBJ1-1	CASSDYGQRFFAFF	TGTGCCAGCAGCGACTATGGACAGCGTTTCTTTGCTTTCTTT
TRBD2	TRBV30	.	TRBJ2-3	CAWSEGLAGTHDTQYF	TGTGCCTGGAGTGAGGGTCTAGCGGGAACACACGATACGCAGTATTTT
.	TRBV7-2	.	TRBJ2-3	CASSERRADTQYF	TGTGCCAGCAGCGAGCGGCGGGCAGATACGCAGTATTTT
TRBD1	TRBV11-2	.	TRBJ2-2	CASSSRDRGLSGELFF	TGTGCCAGCAGCTCCCGGGACAGGGGGCTGTCCGGGGAGCTGTTTTTT
TRBD2	TRBV30	.	TRBJ2-3	CAWSQGLAVGTDTQYF	TGTGCCTGGAGTCAGGGACTAGCGGTTGGGACAGATACGCAGTATTTT
TRBD2	TRBV25-1	.	TRBJ2-1	CASSPSGGSYNEQFF	TGTGCCAGCAGTCCCAGCGGGGGCTCCTACAATGAGCAGTTCTTC
TRBD2	TRBV19	once	TRBJ2-2	CASSHTSGTVAGELFF	TGTGCCAGTAGTCATACTAGCGGGACAGTTGCCGGGGAGCTGTTTTTT
.	TRBV19	few	TRBJ1-5	CASSTGLFSNQPQHF	TGTGCCAGTAGTACAGGTCTGTTTAGCAATCAGCCCCAGCATTTT
TRBD1	TRBV9	few	TRBJ1-1	CASSVSGQGAKNTEAFF	TGTGCCAGCAGCGTAAGTGGACAGGGGGCGAAGAACACTGAAGCTTTCTTT
TRBD1	TRBV11-2	.	TRBJ1-1	CASRGQGARAEAFF	TGTGCCAGCCGCGGACAGGGGGCGCGAGCTGAAGCTTTCTTT
TRBD2	TRBV30	once	TRBJ2-2	CAVTAGAITGELFF	TGTGCCGTGACTGCGGGAGCGATCACCGGGGAGCTGTTTTTT
TRBD2	TRBV28	.	TRBJ2-7	CASSFLGLAGEGYEQYF	TGTGCCAGCAGTTTCCTGGGACTAGCGGGAGAGGGTTACGAGCAGTACTTC
.	TRBV12-5	.	TRBJ2-2	CASGFNPTGELFF	TGTGCTAGTGGTTTCAATCCCACCGGGGAGCTGTTTTTT
TRBD2	TRBV18	.	TRBJ2-2	CASSPPVAGGRNTGELFF	TGTGCCAGCTCACCACCAGTAGCGGGAGGCAGAAACACCGGGGAGCTGTTTTTT
TRBD1	TRBV9	.	TRBJ1-2	CASSNRQGAGYGYTF	TGTGCCAGCAGCAACCGACAGGGAGCGGGCTATGGCTACACCTTC
.	TRBV2	.	TRBJ2-1	CASLWAPNEQFF	TGTGCCAGCCTTTGGGCGCCCAATGAGCAGTTCTTC
TRBD1	TRBV7-9	few	TRBJ1-6	CASSLRDSYNSPLHF	TGTGCCAGCAGCCTAAGGGACAGTTATAATTCACCCCTCCACTTT
.	TRBV9	.	TRBJ2-3	CASSAVGGGDTQYF	TGTGCCAGCAGCGCTGTGGGGGGTGGAGATACGCAGTATTTT